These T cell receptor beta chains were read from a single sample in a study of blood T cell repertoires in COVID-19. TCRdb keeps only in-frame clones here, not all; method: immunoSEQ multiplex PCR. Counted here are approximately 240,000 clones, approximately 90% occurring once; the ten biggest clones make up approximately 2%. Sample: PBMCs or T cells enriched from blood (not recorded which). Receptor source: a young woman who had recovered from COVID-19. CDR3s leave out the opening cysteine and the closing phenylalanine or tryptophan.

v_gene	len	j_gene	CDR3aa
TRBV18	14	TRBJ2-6	ASSSVLDLRANVLT
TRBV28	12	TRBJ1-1	ASSPADRNTEAF
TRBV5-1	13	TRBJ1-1	ASSLYDSKNTEAF
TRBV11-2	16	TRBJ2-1	ASSLGLAGGDLSAEQF
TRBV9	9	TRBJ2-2	ASSPSEELF
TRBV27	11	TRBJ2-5	ASSDRGQKTQY
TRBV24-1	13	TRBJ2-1	ATSDVLASYNEQF
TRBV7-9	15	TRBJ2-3	ASSLAGQGGPPDTQY
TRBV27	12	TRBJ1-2	ASSLGGAEYGYT
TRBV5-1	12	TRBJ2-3	ASSLERHTDTQY
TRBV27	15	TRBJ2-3	ASSLSMASWLTDTQY
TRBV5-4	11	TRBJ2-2	ASSLGGTGELF
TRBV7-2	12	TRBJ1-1	ASSLGHSNTEAF
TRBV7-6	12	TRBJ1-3	ASSQTASGNTIY
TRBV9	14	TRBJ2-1	ASSVEAGALYNEQF
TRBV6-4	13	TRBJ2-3	ASSARTGESDTQY
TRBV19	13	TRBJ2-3	ASSIGEGGSDTQY
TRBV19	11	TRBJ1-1	ASSRDIYTEAF
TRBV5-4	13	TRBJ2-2	ASSPGQGKAGELF
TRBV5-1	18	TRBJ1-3	ASSLTRPTGGSYAGNTIY
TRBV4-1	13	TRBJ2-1	ASSQGQLGQHEQF
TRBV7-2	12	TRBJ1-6	ASSLDTGNSPLH
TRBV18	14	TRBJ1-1	ASSPRDAGGLPEAF
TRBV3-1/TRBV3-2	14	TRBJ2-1	ASSQEPGTAEDEQF